Shown below are 6 T cell receptor beta chains from a single sample sequenced in a study of early T cells in non-severe SARS-CoV-2 infection (TCRdb year 2021). The method was 5' RACE. The sequencer listed for this sample is NextSeq 500. TCRdb handled the public reads itself, with Q25 trimming in fastp and clone calling in MiXCR, and kept productive beta chains. Each entry is one CDR3 protein sequence, shown with its most common DNA and genes. This sample comprises about 88,000 distinct CDR3 sequences, under 15% of them detected only once. Together, the top ten hold around 5.4% of the sample. What was sequenced was whole blood. The receptor source for this set is an adult who was a healthcare worker with PCR-confirmed SARS-CoV-2 infection or an uninfected control (not recorded which).

This CDR3 reads CASSYGGYNEQFF. CDR3 bases: TGTGCCAGCAGTTACGGGGGATACAATGAGCAGTTCTTC. V and J are TRBV12-3 or TRBV12-4 and TRBJ2-1, with a tentative D call TRBD2 (6 bases). V dropped 4 bases and J dropped 4 bases, with 8 bases sitting between them. This CDR3 has 13 amino acids.

The rearrangement uses TRBV7-9 and TRBJ2-3; D gene uncertain. The CDR3 has 13 residues. Trimming cost V 3 bases and J 4 bases, with 8 bases left between them. Germline V gene sequence: CDR1 SEHNR, CDR2 FQNEAQ (reference sequence). CDR3 bases: TGTGCCAGCAGCTTTGAATACGCAGATACGCAGTATTTT. Protein: CASSFEYADTQYF. The entire variable domain, with the rest obtained from reference TRBV7-9 and TRBJ2-3, is as follows: DTGVSQNPRHKITKRGQNVTFRCDPISEHNRLYWYRQTLGQGPEFLTYFQNEAQLEKSRLLSDRFSAERPKGSFSTLEIQRTEQGDSAMYLCASSFEYADTQYFGPGTRLTVL.

V usage is TRBV5-4 and J usage is TRBJ1-2; TRBD1 might be the D (5 bases). There are 14 residues in the CDR3. V lost 4 bases and J 8 bases, leaving 18 bases between the germline ends. In germline, CDR1 is SGHNT, CDR2 YYREEE (reference sequence). The CDR3 is CASSRPGGARGYTF. In DNA, the CDR3 is TGTGCCAGCAGCCGCCCTGGGGGAGCGAGGGGCTACACCTTC.

The CDR3 protein is CASSPRQGGASEQFF. The CDR3 region has the DNA TGTGCCAGCAGTCCTAGGCAGGGAGGAGCGAGCGAGCAGTTCTTC. The rearrangement uses TRBV6-2 or TRBV6-3 and TRBJ2-1; D might be TRBD2 (6 bases). CDR1 MNHEY and CDR2 SVGEGT come from the germline V gene. The germline V and J ends were trimmed by 5 bases and 10 bases, with 21 bases remaining between them. The CDR3 is 15 amino acids.

This clonotype was recorded many times. The J gene is TRBJ2-2, the V gene TRBV7-2; 9 bases match TRBD1. The germline gives CDR1 SGHTA, CDR2 FQGNSA. Trimming took 3 bases from V and 4 from J; bases not matched to a gene: 9. The CDR3 is made up of 17 amino acids. CDR3 coding DNA: TGTGCCAGCAGCTTCCGTAACAGGGGGCCGGGCACCGGGGAGCTGTTTTTT. Residues: CASSFRNRGPGTGELFF.

This clonotype has just a few counts. V usage is TRBV18 and J usage is TRBJ1-2; 8 bases agree with TRBD1. The V and J ends lost 3 bases and 7 bases, in that order; junction bases with no gene match: 7. The V gene's germline CDR1 is KGHSH and CDR2 LQKENI. The CDR3 is 14 residues long. CDR3 nucleotide sequence: TGTGCCAGCTCACCGCCGGACAGGGCCCCTGGCTACACCTTC. This gives the protein CASSPPDRAPGYTF.